This TCR beta chain was recovered during a study of blood T cell repertoires in COVID-19. On the study more broadly: Material from acute and convalescent COVID-19 was sourced from the United States, Italy and Spain. T cells, B-cell-depleted T cells, or PBMCs provided the cDNA or gDNA that served as material.

CDR3 length equals 13 residues. Germline values: CDR1 GTSNPN, CDR2 SVGIG (reference sequence). V dropped 7 bases and J dropped 2 bases, with 14 bases sitting between them. Per the original data handling: Nucleated cell number was recorded as an estimate derived from reference gene primer amplification. Profiled with immunoSEQ multiplex PCR; TCRdb holds only in-frame clones, not every one. D and trimming were read from the DNA, whereas the V and J calls and clone size are those reported in that table. The sample has around 280,000 clones, more than 70% seen once; the top ten hold 11%. The sample taken for sequencing was peripheral blood. This TCR was sampled from a woman aged 25 to 39 with COVID-19, enrolled during active disease. This chain uses TRBV30 with TRBJ1-2; D possibly corresponds to TRBD1 (6 bases). CDR3 nucleotides: TGTGCCTTTAGAGGCACAGGGAACTATGGCTACACCTTC. It yields the protein CAFRGTGNYGYTF. The complete variable domain, with remaining parts taken from reference TRBV30 and TRBJ1-2, reads SQTIHQWPATLVQPVGSPLSLECTVEGTSNPNLYWYRQAAGRGLQLLFYSVGIGQISSEVPQNLSASRPQDRQFILSSKKLLLSDSGFYLCAFRGTGNYGYTFGSGTRLTVV.